This T cell receptor (beta chain) was observed in a study of vaccination and CD4 T cells after COVID-19. The CDR3 spans 12 residues. Between the trimmed V and J ends, which lost 3 bases and 1 base, there was a span of 2 bases. Germline CDR1 reads MNHNS; CDR2 reads SASEGT. Sequencing of the DNA from cultured CD4+ T cells was carried out with the Oncomine TCR Beta short-read assay. Each CDR3 protein is one row after TCRdb ran MiXCR on the PCR reads. The profile shows 4,000 to 4,500 distinct CDR3 sequences, 21% of them singletons. This clonotype occurred a few times. Its antigen is unidentified. The treatment is: roughly nine-day PBMC culture with coronavirus spike peptide pools or control peptides (ViraFEST assay). First, ViraFEST expanded antigen-specific T cells with peptide pools, and next it sequenced the TCRs.

The receptor was isolated from a human donor who had recovered from COVID-19. The sample consisted of CD4+ T cells from blood, cultured in vitro. The rearrangement joins TRBV6-1 to TRBJ2-3; D call uncertain. CDR3 nucleotides: TGTGCCAGCAGTGACGGCACAGATACGCAGTATTTT. This gives the protein CASSDGTDTQYF.